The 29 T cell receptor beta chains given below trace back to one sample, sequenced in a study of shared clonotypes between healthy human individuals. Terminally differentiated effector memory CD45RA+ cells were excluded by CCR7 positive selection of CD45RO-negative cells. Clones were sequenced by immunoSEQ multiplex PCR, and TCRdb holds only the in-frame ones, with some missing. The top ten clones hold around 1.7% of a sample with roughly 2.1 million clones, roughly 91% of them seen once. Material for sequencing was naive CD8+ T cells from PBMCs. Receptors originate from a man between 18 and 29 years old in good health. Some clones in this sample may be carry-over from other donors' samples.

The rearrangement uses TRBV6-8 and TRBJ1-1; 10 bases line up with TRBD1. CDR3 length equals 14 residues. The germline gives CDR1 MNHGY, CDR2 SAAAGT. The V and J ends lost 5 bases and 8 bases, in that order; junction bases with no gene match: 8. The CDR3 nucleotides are TGTGCCAGCAGTCCCAGGACAGGGGGAGAAGAAGCTTTCTTT. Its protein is CASSPRTGGEEAFF.

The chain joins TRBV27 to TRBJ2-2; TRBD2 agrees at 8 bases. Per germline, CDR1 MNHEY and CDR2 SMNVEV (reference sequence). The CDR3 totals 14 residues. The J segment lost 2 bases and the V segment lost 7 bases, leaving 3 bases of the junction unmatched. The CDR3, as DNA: TGTGCCAGCAAAGCGGGAGATAACACCGGGGAGCTGTTTTTT. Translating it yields CASKAGDNTGELFF.

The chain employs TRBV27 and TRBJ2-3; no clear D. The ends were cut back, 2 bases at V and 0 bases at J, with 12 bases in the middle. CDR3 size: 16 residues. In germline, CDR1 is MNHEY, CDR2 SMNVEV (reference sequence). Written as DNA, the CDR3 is TGTGCCAGCAGTTTAAAGGGCAGGTTAAGCACAGATACGCAGTATTTT. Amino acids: CASSLKGRLSTDTQYF.

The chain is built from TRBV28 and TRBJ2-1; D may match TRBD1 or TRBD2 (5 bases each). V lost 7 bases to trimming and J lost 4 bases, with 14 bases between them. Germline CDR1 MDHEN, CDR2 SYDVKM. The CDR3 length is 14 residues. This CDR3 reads CASKWGSRYNEQFF. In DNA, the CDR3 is TGTGCCAGCAAGTGGGGGTCTAGGTACAATGAGCAGTTCTTC.

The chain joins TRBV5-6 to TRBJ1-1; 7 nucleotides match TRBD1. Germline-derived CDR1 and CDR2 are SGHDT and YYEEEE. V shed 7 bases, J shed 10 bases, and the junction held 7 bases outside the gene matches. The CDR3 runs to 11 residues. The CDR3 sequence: CASYQGEGAFF. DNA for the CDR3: TGTGCCAGCTACCAGGGGGAGGGAGCTTTCTTT.

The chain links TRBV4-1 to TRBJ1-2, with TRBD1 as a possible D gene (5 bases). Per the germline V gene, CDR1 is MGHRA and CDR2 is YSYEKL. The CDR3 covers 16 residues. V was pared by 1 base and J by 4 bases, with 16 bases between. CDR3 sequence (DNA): TGCGCCAGCAGCCAAGCAGCGAGAGGGACTGCCTATGGCTACACCTTC. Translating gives CASSQAARGTAYGYTF.

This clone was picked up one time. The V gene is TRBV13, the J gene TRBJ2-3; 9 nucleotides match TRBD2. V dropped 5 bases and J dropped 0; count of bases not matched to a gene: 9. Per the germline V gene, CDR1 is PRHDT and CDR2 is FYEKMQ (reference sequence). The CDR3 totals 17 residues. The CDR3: CASSGTTSGTSTDTQYF. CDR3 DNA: TGTGCCAGCAGCGGGACGACTAGCGGTACTAGCACAGATACGCAGTATTTT.

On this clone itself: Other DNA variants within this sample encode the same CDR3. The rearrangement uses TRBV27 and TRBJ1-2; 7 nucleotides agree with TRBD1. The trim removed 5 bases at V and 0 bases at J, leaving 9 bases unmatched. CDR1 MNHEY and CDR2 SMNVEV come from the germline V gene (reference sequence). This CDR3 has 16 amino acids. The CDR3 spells CASSPSGGEANYGYTF. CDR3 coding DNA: TGTGCCAGCAGTCCCTCAGGGGGGGAAGCTAACTATGGCTACACCTTC.

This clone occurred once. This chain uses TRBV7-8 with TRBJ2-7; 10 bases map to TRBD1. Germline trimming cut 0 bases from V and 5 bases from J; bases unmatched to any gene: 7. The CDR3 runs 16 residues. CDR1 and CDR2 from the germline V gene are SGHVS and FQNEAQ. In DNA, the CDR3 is TGTGCCAGCAGCTTAGCCCCGACAGGGGGCCTGGACGAGCAGTACTTC. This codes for CASSLAPTGGLDEQYF.

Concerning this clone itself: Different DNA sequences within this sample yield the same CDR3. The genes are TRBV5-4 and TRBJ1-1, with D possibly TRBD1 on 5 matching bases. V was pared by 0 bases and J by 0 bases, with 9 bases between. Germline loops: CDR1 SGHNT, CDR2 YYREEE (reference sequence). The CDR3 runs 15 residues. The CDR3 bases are TGTGCCAGCAGCTTGGGGCAGGGTTTGAACACTGAAGCTTTCTTT. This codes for CASSLGQGLNTEAFF.

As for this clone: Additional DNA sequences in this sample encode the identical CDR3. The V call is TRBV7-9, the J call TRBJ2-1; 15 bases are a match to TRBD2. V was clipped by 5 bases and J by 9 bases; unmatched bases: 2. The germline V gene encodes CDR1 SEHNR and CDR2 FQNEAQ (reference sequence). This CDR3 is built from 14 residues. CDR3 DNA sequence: TGTGCCAGCAGCAGGACTAGCGGGAGGGCTGAGCAGTTCTTC. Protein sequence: CASSRTSGRAEQFF.

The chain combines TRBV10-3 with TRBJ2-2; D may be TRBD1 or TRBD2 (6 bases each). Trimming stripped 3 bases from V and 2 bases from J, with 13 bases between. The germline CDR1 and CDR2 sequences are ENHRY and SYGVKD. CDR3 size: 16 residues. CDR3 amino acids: CAISDVGGTNTGELFF. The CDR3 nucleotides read TGTGCCATCAGTGATGTCGGAGGGACAAACACCGGGGAGCTGTTTTTT.

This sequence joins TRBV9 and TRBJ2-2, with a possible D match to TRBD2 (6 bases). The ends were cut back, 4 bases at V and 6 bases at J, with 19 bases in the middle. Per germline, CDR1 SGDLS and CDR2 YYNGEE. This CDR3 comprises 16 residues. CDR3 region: CASSSLGGTAAGELFF. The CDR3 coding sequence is TGTGCCAGCAGCTCCCTTGGCGGGACGGCCGCCGGGGAGCTGTTTTTT.

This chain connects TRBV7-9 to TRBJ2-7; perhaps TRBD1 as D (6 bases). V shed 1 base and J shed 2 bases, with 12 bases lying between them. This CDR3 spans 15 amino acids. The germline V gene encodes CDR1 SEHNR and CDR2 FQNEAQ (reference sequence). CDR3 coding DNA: TGTGCCAGCAGCTTAGGTCGGGACACCACCTACGAGCAGTACTTC. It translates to CASSLGRDTTYEQYF.

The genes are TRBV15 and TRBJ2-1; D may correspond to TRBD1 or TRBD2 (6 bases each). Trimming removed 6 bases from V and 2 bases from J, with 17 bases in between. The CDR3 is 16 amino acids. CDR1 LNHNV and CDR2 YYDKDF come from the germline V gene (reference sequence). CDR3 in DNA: TGTGCCACCAGTCCCGGGGGCCTAAGACCCTACAATGAGCAGTTCTTC. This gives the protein CATSPGGLRPYNEQFF.

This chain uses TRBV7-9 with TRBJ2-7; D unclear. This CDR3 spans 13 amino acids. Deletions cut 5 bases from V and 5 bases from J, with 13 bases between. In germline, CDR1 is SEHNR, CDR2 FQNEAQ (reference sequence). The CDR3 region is CASSHPERHEQYF. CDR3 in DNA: TGTGCCAGCAGCCACCCGGAACGGCACGAGCAGTACTTC.

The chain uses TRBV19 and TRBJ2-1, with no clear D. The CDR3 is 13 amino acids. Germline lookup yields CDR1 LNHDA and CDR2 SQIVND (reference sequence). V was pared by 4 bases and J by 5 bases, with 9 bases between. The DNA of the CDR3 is TGTGCCAGTAGTAGGATCATCGACAATGAGCAGTTCTTC. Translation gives CASSRIIDNEQFF.

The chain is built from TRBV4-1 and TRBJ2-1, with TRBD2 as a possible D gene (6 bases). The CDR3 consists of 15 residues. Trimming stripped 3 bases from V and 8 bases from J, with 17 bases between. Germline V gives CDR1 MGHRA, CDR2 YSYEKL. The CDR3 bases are TGCGCCAGCAGCCAGACCGACCAGGGAGGCGATGAGCAGTTCTTC. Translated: CASSQTDQGGDEQFF.

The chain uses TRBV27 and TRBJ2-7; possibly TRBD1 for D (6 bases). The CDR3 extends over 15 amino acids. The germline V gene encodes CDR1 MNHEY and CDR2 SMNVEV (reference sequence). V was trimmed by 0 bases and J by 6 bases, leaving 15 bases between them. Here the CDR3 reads CASSLSWQGLGEQYF. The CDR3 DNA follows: TGTGCCAGCAGTTTATCCTGGCAGGGGCTGGGCGAGCAGTACTTC.

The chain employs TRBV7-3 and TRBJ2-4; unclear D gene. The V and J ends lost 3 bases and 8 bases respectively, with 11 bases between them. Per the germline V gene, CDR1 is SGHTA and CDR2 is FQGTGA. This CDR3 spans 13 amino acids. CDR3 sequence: CASSLPPIDIQYF. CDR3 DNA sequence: TGTGCCAGCAGCTTGCCCCCCATCGACATTCAGTACTTC.

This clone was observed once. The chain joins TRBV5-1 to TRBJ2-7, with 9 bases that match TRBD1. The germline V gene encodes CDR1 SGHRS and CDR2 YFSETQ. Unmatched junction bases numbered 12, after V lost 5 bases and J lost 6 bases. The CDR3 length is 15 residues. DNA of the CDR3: TGCGCCAGCAGTTCGGGACAGGGCGTTTTGCGCGAGCAGTACTTC. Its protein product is CASSSGQGVLREQYF.

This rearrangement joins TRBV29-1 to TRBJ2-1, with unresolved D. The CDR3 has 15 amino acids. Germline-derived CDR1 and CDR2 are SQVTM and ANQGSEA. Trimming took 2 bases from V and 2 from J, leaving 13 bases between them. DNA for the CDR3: TGCAGCGTTGAATGGCGGCATGGCACCTACAATGAGCAGTTCTTC. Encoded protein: CSVEWRHGTYNEQFF.

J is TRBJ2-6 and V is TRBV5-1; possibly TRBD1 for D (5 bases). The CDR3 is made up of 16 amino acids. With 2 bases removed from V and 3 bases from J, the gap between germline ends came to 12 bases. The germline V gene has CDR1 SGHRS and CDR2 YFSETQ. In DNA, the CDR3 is TGCGCCAGCAGCTTCACCACAGGTAGTGGGGCCAACGTCCTGACTTTC. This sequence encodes CASSFTTGSGANVLTF.

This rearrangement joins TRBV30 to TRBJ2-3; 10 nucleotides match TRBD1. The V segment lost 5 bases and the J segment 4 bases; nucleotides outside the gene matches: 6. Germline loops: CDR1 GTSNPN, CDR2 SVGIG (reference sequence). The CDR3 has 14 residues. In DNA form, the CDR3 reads TGTGCCTGGGGGACAGGGGCCGGGGCAGATACGCAGTATTTT. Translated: CAWGTGAGADTQYF.

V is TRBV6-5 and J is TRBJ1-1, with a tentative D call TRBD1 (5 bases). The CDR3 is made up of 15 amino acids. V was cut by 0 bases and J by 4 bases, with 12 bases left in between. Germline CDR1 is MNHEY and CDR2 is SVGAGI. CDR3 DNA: TGTGCCAGCAGTTACTCGACGGGGCGAGGCACTGAAGCTTTCTTT. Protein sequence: CASSYSTGRGTEAFF.

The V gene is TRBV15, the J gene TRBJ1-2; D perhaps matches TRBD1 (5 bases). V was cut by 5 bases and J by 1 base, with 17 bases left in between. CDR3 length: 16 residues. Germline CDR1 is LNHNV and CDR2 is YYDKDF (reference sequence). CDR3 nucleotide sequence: TGTGCCACCAGCTCCAGGGCAGCTTTGAATAACTATGGCTACACCTTC. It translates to CATSSRAALNNYGYTF.

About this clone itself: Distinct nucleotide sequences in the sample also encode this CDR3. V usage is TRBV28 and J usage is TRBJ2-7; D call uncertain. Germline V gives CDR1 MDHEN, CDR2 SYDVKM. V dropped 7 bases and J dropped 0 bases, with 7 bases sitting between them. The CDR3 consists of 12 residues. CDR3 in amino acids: CASTLSSYEQYF. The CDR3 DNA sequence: TGTGCCAGCACCCTAAGCTCCTACGAGCAGTACTTC.

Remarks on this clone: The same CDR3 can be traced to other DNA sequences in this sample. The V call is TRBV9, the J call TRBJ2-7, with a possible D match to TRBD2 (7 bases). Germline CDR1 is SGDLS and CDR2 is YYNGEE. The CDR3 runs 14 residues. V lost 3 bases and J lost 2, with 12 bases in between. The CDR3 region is CASSAGGGAYEQYF. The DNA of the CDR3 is TGTGCCAGCAGCGCTGGGGGGGGCGCCTACGAGCAGTACTTC.

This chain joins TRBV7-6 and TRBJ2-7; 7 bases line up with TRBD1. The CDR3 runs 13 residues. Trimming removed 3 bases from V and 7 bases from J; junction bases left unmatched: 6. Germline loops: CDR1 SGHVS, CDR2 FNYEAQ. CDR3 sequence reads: CASSLGQLFEQYF. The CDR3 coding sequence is TGTGCCAGCAGCTTGGGACAGCTTTTTGAGCAGTACTTC.